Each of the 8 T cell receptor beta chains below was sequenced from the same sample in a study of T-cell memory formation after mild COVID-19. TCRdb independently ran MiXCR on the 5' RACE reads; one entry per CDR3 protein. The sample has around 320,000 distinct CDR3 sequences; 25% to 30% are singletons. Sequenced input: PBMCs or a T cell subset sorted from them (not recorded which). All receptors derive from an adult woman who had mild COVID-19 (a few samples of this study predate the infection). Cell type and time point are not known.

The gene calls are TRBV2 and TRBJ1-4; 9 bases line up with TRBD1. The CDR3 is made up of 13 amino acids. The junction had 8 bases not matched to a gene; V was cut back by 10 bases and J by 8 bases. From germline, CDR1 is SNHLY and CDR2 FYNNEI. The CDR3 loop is CATRTGVVEKLFF. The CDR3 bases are TGTGCCACTAGGACAGGGGTGGTGGAAAAACTGTTTTTT.

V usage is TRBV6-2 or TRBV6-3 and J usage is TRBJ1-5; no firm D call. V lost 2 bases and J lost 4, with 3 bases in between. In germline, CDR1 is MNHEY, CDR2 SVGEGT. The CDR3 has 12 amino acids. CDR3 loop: CASSYRNQPQHF. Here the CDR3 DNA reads TGTGCCAGCAGTTACCGAAATCAGCCCCAGCATTTT.

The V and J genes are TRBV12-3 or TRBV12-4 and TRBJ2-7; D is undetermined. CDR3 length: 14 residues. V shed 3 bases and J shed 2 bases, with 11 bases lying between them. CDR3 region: CASSLGPPTYEQYF. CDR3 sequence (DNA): TGTGCCAGCAGTTTGGGTCCCCCGACCTACGAGCAGTACTTC.

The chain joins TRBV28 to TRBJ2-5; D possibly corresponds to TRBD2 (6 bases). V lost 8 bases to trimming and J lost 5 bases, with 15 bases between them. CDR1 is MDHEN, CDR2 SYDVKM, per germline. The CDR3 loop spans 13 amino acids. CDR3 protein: CASRPAAGETQYF. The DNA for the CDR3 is TGTGCCAGCCGTCCGGCCGCGGGGGAGACCCAGTACTTC.

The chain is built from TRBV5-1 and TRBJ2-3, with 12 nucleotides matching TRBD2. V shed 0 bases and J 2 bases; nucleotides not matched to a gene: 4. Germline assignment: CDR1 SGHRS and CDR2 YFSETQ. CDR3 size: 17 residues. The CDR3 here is CASSLETSGRFTDTQYF. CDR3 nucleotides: TGCGCCAGCAGCTTGGAAACTAGCGGGAGGTTCACAGATACGCAGTATTTT.

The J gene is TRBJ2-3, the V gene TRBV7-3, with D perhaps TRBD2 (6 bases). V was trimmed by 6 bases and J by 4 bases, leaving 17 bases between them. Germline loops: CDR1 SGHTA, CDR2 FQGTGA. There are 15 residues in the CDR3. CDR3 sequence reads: CASSSDSGWADTQYF. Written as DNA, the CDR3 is TGTGCCAGCAGTTCCGACAGCGGGTGGGCAGATACGCAGTATTTT. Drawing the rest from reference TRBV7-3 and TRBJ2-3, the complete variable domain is GAGVSQTPSNKVTEKGKYVELRCDPISGHTALYWYRQSLGQGPEFLIYFQGTGAADDSGLPNDRFFAVRPEGSVSTLKIQRTERGDSAVYLCASSSDSGWADTQYFGPGTRLTVL.

CDR3 loop: CASSPGGVGQFF. CDR3 nucleotide sequence: TGTGCCAGCAGTCCGGGGGGAGTGGGGCAGTTCTTC. The chain joins TRBV6-6 to TRBJ2-1; 7 bases map to TRBD2. Trimming took 5 bases from V and 12 from J; bases not matched to a gene: 7. CDR3 length: 12 amino acids. Germline V gene data show CDR1 as MNHNY and CDR2 as SVGAGI (reference sequence).

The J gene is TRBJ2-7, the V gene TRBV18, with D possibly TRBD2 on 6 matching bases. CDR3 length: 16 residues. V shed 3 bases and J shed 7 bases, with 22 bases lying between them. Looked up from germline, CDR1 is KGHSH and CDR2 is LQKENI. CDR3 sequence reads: CASSPGTGGPFSEQYF. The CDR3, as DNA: TGTGCCAGCTCACCGGGGACTGGAGGACCGTTTTCGGAGCAGTACTTC. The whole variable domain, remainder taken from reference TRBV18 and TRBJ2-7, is NAGVMQNPRHLVRRRGQEARLRCSPMKGHSHVYWYRQLPEEGLKFMVYLQKENIIDESGMPKERFSAEFPKEGPSILRIQQVVRGDSAAYFCASSPGTGGPFSEQYFGPGTRLTVT.